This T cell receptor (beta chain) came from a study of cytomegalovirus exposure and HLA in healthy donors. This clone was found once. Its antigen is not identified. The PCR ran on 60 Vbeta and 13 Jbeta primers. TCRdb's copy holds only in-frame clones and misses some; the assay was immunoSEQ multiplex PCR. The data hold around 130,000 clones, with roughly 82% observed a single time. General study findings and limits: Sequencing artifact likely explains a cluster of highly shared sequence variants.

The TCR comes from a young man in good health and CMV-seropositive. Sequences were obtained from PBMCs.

The CDR3 DNA sequence: TGCGCCAGCAGCGTCGGGACTAGCGGGGGCACCACCTACGAGCAGTACTTC. It specifies CASSVGTSGGTTYEQYF. V usage is TRBV5-1 and J usage is TRBJ2-7, with 14 bases that match TRBD2. V lost 4 bases and J lost 2; bases outside the gene matches: 8. Germline-derived CDR1 and CDR2 are SGHRS and YFSETQ. CDR3 size: 17 residues.